Listed below are T cell receptor beta chains from one sample, sequenced in a study of blood T cell repertoires in COVID-19. Measured with immunoSEQ multiplex PCR; TCRdb has only the in-frame clones, and not every one. The sample lists roughly 500,000 clones, approximately 90% occurring once. The sample was PBMCs or T cells enriched from blood (not recorded which). These receptors were obtained from a woman aged 55-75 years who had recovered from COVID-19. Both conserved end residues are part of each CDR3. Each record gives: clone size, CDR3 length, D gene, V gene, J gene, CDR3 protein, CDR3 DNA. A D gene is named only where the DNA matches it firmly. Rows give clone size only sometimes, using once, few, many, or a class for an expanded clone.

>.|17|.|TRBV4-2|TRBJ1-2
CASSQDPLMRSNYGYTF
TGTGCCAGCAGCCAAGATCCCCTTATGCGGTCTAACTATGGCTACACCTTC
>.|17|TRBD2|TRBV18|TRBJ2-3
CASSPPGLAGGTDTQYF
TGTGCCAGCTCACCACCCGGACTAGCGGGCGGCACAGATACGCAGTATTTT
>.|15|.|TRBV3-1/TRBV3-2|TRBJ1-6
CASSPRGGTASPLHF
TGTGCCAGCAGCCCAAGAGGCGGTACCGCATCACCCCTCCACTTT
>.|17|.|TRBV5-6|TRBJ1-2
CASSFPGFPFSDYGYTF
TGTGCCAGCAGCTTCCCGGGGTTCCCATTCTCGGACTATGGCTACACCTTC
>once|14|.|TRBV18|TRBJ1-4
CASSPSATNEKLFF
TGTGCCAGCTCTCCCTCTGCAACTAATGAAAAACTGTTTTTT
>.|14|.|TRBV3-1/TRBV3-2|TRBJ2-7
CASSQDRAGRKQYF
TGTGCCAGCAGCCAAGATAGAGCAGGGCGGAAGCAGTACTTC
>.|15|TRBD2|TRBV5-1|TRBJ2-7
CASSLEGTTSYEQYF
TGCGCCAGCAGCTTGGAGGGGACTACCTCCTACGAGCAGTACTTC
>.|14|.|TRBV6-5|TRBJ2-1
CATRWDNSYNEQFF
TGTGCCACGAGGTGGGACAACTCCTACAATGAGCAGTTCTTC
>.|13|.|TRBV5-1|TRBJ2-5
CASSLQGGETQYF
TGCGCCAGCAGCTTGCAGGGAGGAGAGACCCAGTACTTC
>.|14|.|TRBV28|TRBJ1-2
CASSLAAHFYGYTF
TGTGCCAGCAGTTTGGCGGCTCACTTCTATGGCTACACCTTC
>.|15|TRBD1|TRBV10-3|TRBJ2-5
CAIGAGQGVRETQYF
TGTGCCATCGGAGCGGGACAGGGTGTTAGGGAGACCCAGTACTTC
>.|15|.|TRBV5-1|TRBJ2-2
CASSLDTGYTGELFF
TGCGCCAGCAGCTTAGATACAGGGTACACCGGGGAGCTGTTTTTT
>.|15|.|TRBV5-1|TRBJ1-4
CASSRQGRVEEKLFF
TGCGCCAGCAGCCGGCAGGGGCGGGTCGAGGAAAAACTGTTTTTT
>.|12|.|TRBV10-3|TRBJ2-2
CAIRPSAGELFF
TGTGCCATCAGGCCCAGCGCCGGGGAGCTGTTTTTT
>.|14|.|TRBV5-1|TRBJ2-7
CASSLETGTYEQYF
TGCGCCAGCAGCTTGGAGACAGGGACTTACGAGCAGTACTTC
>.|14|TRBD1|TRBV6-6|TRBJ1-4
CASSWGTGREKLFF
TGTGCCAGCAGTTGGGGGACAGGGAGGGAAAAACTGTTTTTT
>.|14|.|TRBV5-6|TRBJ1-1
CASSLPGVRTEAFF
TGTGCCAGCAGCTTGCCAGGGGTTAGGACTGAAGCTTTCTTT
>.|14|.|TRBV19|TRBJ2-1
CASSPPGTNNEQFF
TGTGCCAGTAGTCCCCCGGGAACCAACAATGAGCAGTTCTTC
>.|13|TRBD2|TRBV9|TRBJ2-7
CASSRTSGVEQYF
TGTGCCAGCAGTCGGACTAGCGGGGTTGAGCAGTACTTC
>once|14|.|TRBV15|TRBJ1-1
CATSRGEWDAEAFF
TGTGCCACCAGCCGGGGGGAGTGGGACGCTGAAGCTTTCTTT
>once|19|TRBD2|TRBV5-1|TRBJ2-1
CASSLEASGGLSSHNEQFF
TGCGCCAGCAGCTTGGAGGCTAGCGGGGGGCTAAGTAGTCACAATGAGCAGTTCTTC
>.|17|.|TRBV28|TRBJ2-5
CASSFPTAGGRRETQYF
TGTGCCAGCAGTTTCCCAACAGCAGGGGGGCGCAGAGAGACCCAGTACTTC
>once|12|.|TRBV5-6|TRBJ1-4
CASSFPQEKLFF
TGTGCCAGCAGCTTCCCTCAGGAAAAACTGTTTTTT
>many|16|TRBD1|TRBV5-1|TRBJ2-7
CASSLGNGTGSYEQYF
TGCGCCAGCAGCTTGGGTAACGGGACAGGTTCCTACGAGCAGTACTTC
>.|13|.|TRBV30|TRBJ1-1
CAWCAAGYTEAFF
TGTGCCTGGTGCGCCGCAGGTTACACTGAAGCTTTCTTT
>.|14|.|TRBV5-4|TRBJ2-3
CASSLGANTDTQYF
TGTGCCAGCAGCTTGGGTGCGAACACAGATACGCAGTATTTT
>.|15|TRBD1|TRBV9|TRBJ1-2
CASSVGQGSFYGYTF
TGTGCCAGCAGCGTAGGACAGGGATCGTTCTATGGCTACACCTTC
>.|14|TRBD2|TRBV12-5|TRBJ2-1
CAGGTSGGSYEQFF
TGTGCTGGGGGTACTAGCGGGGGCTCATATGAGCAGTTCTTC
>.|15|TRBD1|TRBV7-8|TRBJ2-1
CASSLPGTAYNEQFF
TGTGCCAGCAGCTTACCCGGGACAGCCTACAATGAGCAGTTCTTC
>.|14|.|TRBV7-9|TRBJ2-2
CASSASVNTGELFF
TGTGCCAGCAGCGCTAGCGTGAACACCGGGGAGCTGTTTTTT
>.|14|.|TRBV11-3|TRBJ2-4
CASSKSLAKNIQYF
TGTGCCAGCAGCAAATCACTAGCCAAAAACATTCAGTACTTC
>.|16|TRBD1|TRBV30|TRBJ1-1
CAWSKGTGASYFEAFF
TGTGCCTGGAGTAAGGGGACAGGGGCGAGTTATTTTGAAGCTTTCTTT
>.|13|.|TRBV25-1|TRBJ1-5
CASRQGSNQPQHF
TGTGCCAGCAGACAGGGTAGCAATCAGCCCCAGCATTTT
>.|15|TRBD1|TRBV5-1|TRBJ2-2
CASNQQTGATGELFF
TGCGCCAGCAACCAACAGACAGGGGCCACCGGGGAGCTGTTTTTT
>.|14|.|TRBV24-1|TRBJ1-5
CATSESARDQPQHF
TGTGCCACCAGTGAATCGGCCCGGGATCAGCCCCAGCATTTT